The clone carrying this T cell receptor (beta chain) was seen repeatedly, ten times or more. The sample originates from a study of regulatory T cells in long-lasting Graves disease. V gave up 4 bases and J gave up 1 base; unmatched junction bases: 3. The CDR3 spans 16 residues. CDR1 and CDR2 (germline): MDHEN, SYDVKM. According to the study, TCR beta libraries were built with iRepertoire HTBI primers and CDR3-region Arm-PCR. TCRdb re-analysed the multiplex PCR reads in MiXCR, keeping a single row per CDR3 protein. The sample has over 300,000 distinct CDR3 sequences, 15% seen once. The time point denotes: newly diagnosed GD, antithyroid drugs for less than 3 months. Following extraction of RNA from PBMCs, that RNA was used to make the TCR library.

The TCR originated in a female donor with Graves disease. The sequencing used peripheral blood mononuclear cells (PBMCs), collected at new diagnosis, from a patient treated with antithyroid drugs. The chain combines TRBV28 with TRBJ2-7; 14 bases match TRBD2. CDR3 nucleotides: TGTGCCAGCAGTTCCGGGACTAGCGGGAGATCCTACGAGCAGTACTTC. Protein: CASSSGTSGRSYEQYF.